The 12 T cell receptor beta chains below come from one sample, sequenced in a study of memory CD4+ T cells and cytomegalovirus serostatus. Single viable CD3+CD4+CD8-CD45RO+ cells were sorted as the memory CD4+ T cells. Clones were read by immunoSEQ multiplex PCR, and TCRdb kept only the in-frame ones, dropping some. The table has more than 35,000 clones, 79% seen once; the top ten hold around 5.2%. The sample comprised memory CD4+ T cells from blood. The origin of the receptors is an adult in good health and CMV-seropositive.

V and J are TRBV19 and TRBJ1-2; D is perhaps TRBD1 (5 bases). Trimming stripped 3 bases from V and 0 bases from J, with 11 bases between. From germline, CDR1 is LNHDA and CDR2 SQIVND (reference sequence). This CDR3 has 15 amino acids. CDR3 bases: TGTGCCAGTAGTATGGCCCGGGGGTCTAACTATGGCTACACCTTC. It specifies CASSMARGSNYGYTF.

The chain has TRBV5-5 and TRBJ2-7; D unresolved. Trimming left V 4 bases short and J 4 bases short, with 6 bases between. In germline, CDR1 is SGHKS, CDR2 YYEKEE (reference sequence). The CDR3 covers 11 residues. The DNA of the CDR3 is TGTGCCAGCAGCCCCTTATACGAGCAGTACTTC. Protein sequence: CASSPLYEQYF.

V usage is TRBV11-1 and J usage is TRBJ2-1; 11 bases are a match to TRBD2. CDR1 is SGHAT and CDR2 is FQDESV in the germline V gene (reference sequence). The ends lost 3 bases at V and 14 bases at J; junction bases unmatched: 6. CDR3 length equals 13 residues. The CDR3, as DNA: TGTGCCAGCAGCTTCGATACTAGCGGGAGAGAGTTCTTC. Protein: CASSFDTSGREFF. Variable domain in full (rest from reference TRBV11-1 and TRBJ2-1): EAEVAQSPRYKITEKSQAVAFWCDPISGHATLYWYRQILGQGPELLVQFQDESVVDDSQLPKDRFSAERLKGVDSTLKIQPAELGDSAMYLCASSFDTSGREFFGPGTRLTVL.

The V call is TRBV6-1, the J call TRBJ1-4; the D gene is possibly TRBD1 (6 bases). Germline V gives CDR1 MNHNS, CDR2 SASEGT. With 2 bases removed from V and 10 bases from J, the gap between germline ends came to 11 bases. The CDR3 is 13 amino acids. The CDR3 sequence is CASSEYRVGKLFF. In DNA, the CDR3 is TGTGCCAGCAGTGAATACAGGGTAGGAAAACTGTTTTTT.

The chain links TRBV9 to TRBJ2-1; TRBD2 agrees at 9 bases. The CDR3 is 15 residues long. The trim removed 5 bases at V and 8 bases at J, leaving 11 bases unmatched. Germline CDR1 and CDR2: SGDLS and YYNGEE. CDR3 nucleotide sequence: TGTGCCAGCAGTTACACCGGGACTAGCTTCGATGAGCAGTTCTTC. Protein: CASSYTGTSFDEQFF. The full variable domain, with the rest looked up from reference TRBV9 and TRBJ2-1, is DSGVTQTPKHLITATGQRVTLRCSPRSGDLSVYWYQQSLDQGLQFLIQYYNGEERAKGNILERFSAQQFPDLHSELNLSSLELGDSALYFCASSYTGTSFDEQFFGPGTRLTVL.

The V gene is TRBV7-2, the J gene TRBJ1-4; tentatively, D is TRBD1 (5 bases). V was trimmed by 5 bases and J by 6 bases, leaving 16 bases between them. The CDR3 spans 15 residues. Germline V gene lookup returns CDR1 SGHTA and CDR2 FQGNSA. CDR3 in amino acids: CASSGRGWGYEKLFF. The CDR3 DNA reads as TGTGCCAGCAGCGGAAGGGGCTGGGGATATGAAAAACTGTTTTTT.

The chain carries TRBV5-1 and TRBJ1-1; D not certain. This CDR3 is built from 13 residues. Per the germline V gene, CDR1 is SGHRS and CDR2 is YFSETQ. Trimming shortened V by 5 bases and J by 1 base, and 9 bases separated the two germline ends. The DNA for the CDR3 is TGCGCCAGCAGTAGTCAAGGGAACACTGAAGCTTTCTTT. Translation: CASSSQGNTEAFF.

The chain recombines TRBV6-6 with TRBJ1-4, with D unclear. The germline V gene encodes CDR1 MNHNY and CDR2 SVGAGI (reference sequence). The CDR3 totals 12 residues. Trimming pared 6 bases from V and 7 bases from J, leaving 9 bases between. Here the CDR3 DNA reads TGTGCCAGCAGGGGTCCAGTTGAAAAACTGTTTTTT. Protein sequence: CASRGPVEKLFF.

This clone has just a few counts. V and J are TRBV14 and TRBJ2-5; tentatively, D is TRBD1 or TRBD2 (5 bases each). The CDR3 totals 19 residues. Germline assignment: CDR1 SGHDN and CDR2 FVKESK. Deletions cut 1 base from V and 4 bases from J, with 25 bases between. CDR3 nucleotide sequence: TGTGCCAGCAGCCAAGGCCTCAGGCCAGGGAGTTACCTCCCAGAGACCCAGTACTTC. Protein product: CASSQGLRPGSYLPETQYF.

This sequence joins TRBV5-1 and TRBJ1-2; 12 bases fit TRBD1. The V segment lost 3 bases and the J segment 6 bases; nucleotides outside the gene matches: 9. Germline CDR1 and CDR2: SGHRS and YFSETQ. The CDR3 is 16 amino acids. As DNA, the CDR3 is TGCGCCAGCAGCTCCGAGGGACAGGGGGCGCGGGATGGCTACACCTTC. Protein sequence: CASSSEGQGARDGYTF.

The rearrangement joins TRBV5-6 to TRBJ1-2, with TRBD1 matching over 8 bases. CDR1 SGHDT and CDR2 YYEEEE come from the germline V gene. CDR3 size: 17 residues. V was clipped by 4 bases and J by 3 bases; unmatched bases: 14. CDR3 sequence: CASSPTQDRVLDYGYTF. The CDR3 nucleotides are TGTGCCAGCAGCCCGACTCAGGACAGGGTATTGGACTATGGCTACACCTTC. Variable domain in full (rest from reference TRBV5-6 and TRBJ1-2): DAGVTQSPTHLIKTRGQQVTLRCSPKSGHDTVSWYQQALGQGPQFIFQYYEEEERQRGNFPDRFSGHQFPNYSSELNVNALLLGDSALYLCASSPTQDRVLDYGYTFGSGTRLTVV.

The DNA for the CDR3 is TGCGCCAGCAGCCAAGATCGGCACTTAGCCAAAAACATTCAGTACTTC. Residues: CASSQDRHLAKNIQYF. The chain combines TRBV4-3 with TRBJ2-4; D is ambiguous. V shed 0 bases and J shed 0 bases, with 9 bases lying between them. The CDR3 spans 16 residues. Germline lookup yields CDR1 LGHNA and CDR2 YSLEER.